This T cell receptor (beta chain) was documented in a study of cytomegalovirus exposure and HLA in healthy donors. Study in general: Membership in the Caucasian-associated ancestry cluster was found for about four fifths of around 380 genotyped donors. Findings and limits, study-wide: It was reportedly the case that the classifier diagnosed cytomegalovirus status with high specificity and sensitivity. It was confirmed in vitro that a few of the CMV-associated chains were specific for CMV antigens.

Though probably carrying unrecorded immune exposures, donors were nominally healthy at sampling. The PCR employed 60 Vbeta primers together with 13 Jbeta primers. Sequenced by immunoSEQ multiplex PCR; TCRdb stores in-frame clones only, minus some. The sample has approximately 110,000 clones; 70% to 80% are singletons. As concerns this clone: Its antigen is not identified.

V lost 4 bases to trimming and J lost 4 bases, with 8 bases between them. The CDR3 has 13 residues. The germline gives CDR1 SGHDN, CDR2 FVKESK. The rearrangement joins TRBV14 to TRBJ1-3; the D is unclear. The sequenced sample was PBMCs. This clonotype was obtained from a woman aged 25 to 39 in good health and CMV-seropositive. The CDR3 sequence: CASSRGLGNTIYF. As DNA, the CDR3 is TGTGCCAGCAGCCGAGGGTTGGGAAACACCATATATTTT.